This T cell receptor beta chain stems from a study of cytomegalovirus exposure and HLA in healthy donors. Vbeta (60) and Jbeta (13) primers were used in the PCR. Profiled with immunoSEQ multiplex PCR; TCRdb holds only in-frame clones, not every one. The sample records about 140,000 clones, about 74% being singletons. The receptor's source is a middle-aged man in good health and CMV-seronegative. Sequencing was carried out using PBMCs.

The DNA of the CDR3 is TGTGCCAGCAGCTCCACCGGGGGGTGGCTTAATGAAAAACTGTTTTTT. This translates into CASSSTGGWLNEKLFF. The V call is TRBV5-6, the J call TRBJ1-4, with D possibly being TRBD1 (5 bases). This CDR3 has 16 amino acids. Germline V lookup: CDR1 SGHDT, CDR2 YYEEEE. Trimming took 3 bases from V and 4 from J, leaving 16 bases between them.